Each of the 18 T cell receptor beta chains below was sequenced from the same sample in a study of T cell responses to AZD1222 COVID-19 vaccine. TCRdb keeps only in-frame clones here, not all; method: immunoSEQ multiplex PCR. There are 150,000 to 200,000 clones in the sample; about nine tenths occur only once, and less than 6.5% lies in the top ten. This specimen was peripheral blood, taken 28 days after the second AZD1222 dose. The receptor set was obtained from an adult who received the AZD1222 COVID-19 vaccine.

V is TRBV14 and J is TRBJ2-3; 8 bases map to TRBD2. Trimming took 4 bases from V and 3 from J; bases not matched to a gene: 12. This CDR3 contains 17 residues. Germline lookup yields CDR1 SGHDN and CDR2 FVKESK. Written as DNA, the CDR3 is TGTGCCAGCAGCCGCCGAGGGGGAGCGGGAGCTACAGATACGCAGTATTTT. Its protein is CASSRRGGAGATDTQYF.

The chain employs TRBV29-1 and TRBJ1-4; 7 nucleotides match TRBD1. In germline, CDR1 is SQVTM, CDR2 ANQGSEA. The CDR3 consists of 12 residues. The CDR3 here is CGYRGLGEKLFF. CDR3 nucleotides: TGCGGCTACAGGGGTTTGGGTGAAAAACTGTTTTTT.

CDR3 sequence: CASSPPTQQGYEQYF. Written as DNA, the CDR3 is TGTGCCAGCTCACCACCGACACAGCAGGGCTACGAGCAGTACTTC. The chain combines TRBV18 with TRBJ2-7, with a weak D call TRBD1 (5 bases). Germline V gene lookup returns CDR1 KGHSH and CDR2 LQKENI. The V gene lost 0 bases and the J gene lost 3 bases, with 12 bases spanning the gap. There are 15 residues in the CDR3. Together with reference TRBV18 and TRBJ2-7, the CDR3 gives the full variable domain: NAGVMQNPRHLVRRRGQEARLRCSPMKGHSHVYWYRQLPEEGLKFMVYLQKENIIDESGMPKERFSAEFPKEGPSILRIQQVVRGDSAAYFCASSPPTQQGYEQYFGPGTRLTVT.

J is TRBJ2-2 and V is TRBV30; D unresolved. The CDR3 totals 10 residues. Germline V lookup: CDR1 GTSNPN, CDR2 SVGIG (reference sequence). V was pared by 7 bases and J by 6 bases, with 6 bases between. The CDR3 spells CALGSGELFF. The CDR3 DNA reads TGTGCCTTAGGCTCCGGGGAGCTGTTTTTT.

The V and J genes are TRBV25-1 and TRBJ1-6; 7 nucleotides line up with TRBD1. The CDR3 sequence is 15 residues long. Germline CDR1 is MGHDK and CDR2 is SYGVNS. The V gene end was trimmed by 5 bases and the J gene end by 10 bases; junction bases not matched to a gene: 11. This chain's CDR3 is CASSWGGAGGSPLHF. The DNA of the CDR3 is TGTGCCAGCAGTTGGGGGGGGGCAGGGGGATCACCCCTCCACTTT. Together with reference TRBV25-1 and TRBJ1-6, the CDR3 gives the full variable domain: EADIYQTPRYLVIGTGKKITLECSQTMGHDKMYWYQQDPGMELHLIHYSYGVNSTEKGDLSSESTVSRIRTEHFPLTLESARPSHTSQYLCASSWGGAGGSPLHFGNGTRLTVT.

The chain employs TRBV19 and TRBJ2-5; 7 nucleotides align to TRBD1. Trimming cost V 5 bases and J 2 bases; bases outside gene matches: 5. Per germline, CDR1 LNHDA and CDR2 SQIVND (reference sequence). CDR3 length: 14 amino acids. The CDR3 DNA sequence: TGTGCCAGTAGTGTTGGGACAGCGCAAGAGACCCAGTACTTC. It encodes CASSVGTAQETQYF.

V is TRBV6-2 or TRBV6-3 and J is TRBJ2-3; TRBD2 is a possible D gene (5 bases). The CDR3 loop spans 16 amino acids. Trimming removed 0 bases from V and 0 bases from J, with 10 bases in between. Germline V gene sequence: CDR1 MNHEY, CDR2 SVGEGT. CDR3 sequence (DNA): TGTGCCAGCAGTTACTCGCCCGGCGGGAGCACAGATACGCAGTATTTT. Amino acid sequence: CASSYSPGGSTDTQYF.

This chain joins TRBV6-5 and TRBJ1-2, with D possibly being TRBD1 (5 bases). CDR3 size: 15 residues. Trimming took off 6 bases at V and 1 base at J, with 15 bases between the two ends. The germline CDR1 and CDR2 sequences are MNHEY and SVGAGI. For the CDR3, the DNA is TGTGCCAGCAGACTTCCGGGACGAATTAACTATGGCTACACCTTC. Encoded protein: CASRLPGRINYGYTF.

The chain links TRBV7-2 to TRBJ2-3; 13 bases line up with TRBD2. Trimming removed 4 bases from V and 3 bases from J; junction bases left unmatched: 13. Germline CDR1 and CDR2: SGHTA and FQGNSA. The CDR3 contains 19 residues. The CDR3 nucleotides are TGTGCCAGCAGCTCGATTGGAGGTCCGACTAGCGGGAGGACAGATACGCAGTATTTT. Translating gives CASSSIGGPTSGRTDTQYF.

This sequence joins TRBV9 and TRBJ1-2; TRBD1 agrees at 7 bases. Germline V lookup: CDR1 SGDLS, CDR2 YYNGEE. The length of the CDR3 is 14 residues. V shed 3 bases and J 3 bases; nucleotides not matched to a gene: 5. The CDR3: CASSDHRGDYGYTF. The CDR3 bases are TGTGCCAGCAGCGACCACAGGGGAGACTATGGCTACACCTTC. The full variable domain, in which reference TRBV9 and TRBJ1-2 provide the parts outside the CDR3, is DSGVTQTPKHLITATGQRVTLRCSPRSGDLSVYWYQQSLDQGLQFLIQYYNGEERAKGNILERFSAQQFPDLHSELNLSSLELGDSALYFCASSDHRGDYGYTFGSGTRLTVV.

This sequence joins TRBV9 and TRBJ2-7; weak D call: TRBD2 (6 bases). Germline V gene sequence: CDR1 SGDLS, CDR2 YYNGEE. This CDR3 contains 14 residues. V lost 3 bases, J lost 0 bases, and 10 bases lay in between. The CDR3 DNA follows: TGTGCCAGCAGCGCTCTCGGGGGCTCCTACGAGCAGTACTTC. This encodes CASSALGGSYEQYF.

The chain has TRBV27 and TRBJ1-5, with 8 bases aligning to TRBD1. Germline values: CDR1 MNHEY, CDR2 SMNVEV (reference sequence). Unmatched junction bases numbered 4, after V lost 4 bases and J lost 2 bases. This CDR3 region has 15 residues. The CDR3 protein is CASSYGQGGNQPQHF. Here the CDR3 DNA reads TGTGCCAGCAGTTATGGACAGGGCGGCAATCAGCCCCAGCATTTT.

The chain combines TRBV5-1 with TRBJ2-1, with D possibly TRBD2 on 6 matching bases. There are 17 residues in the CDR3. CDR1 is SGHRS, CDR2 YFSETQ, per germline. Trimming took off 4 bases at V and 0 bases at J, with 17 bases between the two ends. The CDR3 protein is CASSTLSGDASYNEQFF. The CDR3 coding sequence is TGCGCCAGCAGCACCCTTAGCGGCGATGCCTCCTACAATGAGCAGTTCTTC.

The gene calls are TRBV10-1 and TRBJ2-3; 7 bases align to TRBD2. With 2 bases clipped from V and 2 bases from J, the junction kept 13 bases outside the gene matches. Germline CDR1 reads WNHNN; CDR2 reads SYGVQD (reference sequence). The CDR3 consists of 18 residues. The CDR3 bases are TGCGCCAGCAGTGAGGGCCCGGCTAGCGGTGCATTCACAGATACGCAGTATTTT. Translation: CASSEGPASGAFTDTQYF.

Written as DNA, the CDR3 is TGTGCCACCTTGGACAGGATTAACACTGAAGCTTTCTTT. Protein product: CATLDRINTEAFF. The chain employs TRBV19 and TRBJ1-1, with TRBD1 matching over 7 bases. With 10 bases clipped from V and 2 bases from J, the junction kept 7 bases outside the gene matches. Germline CDR1 is LNHDA and CDR2 is SQIVND (reference sequence). CDR3 length: 13 residues.

The chain carries TRBV9 and TRBJ2-5, with 10 bases lining up with TRBD2. The ends lost 4 bases at V and 5 bases at J; junction bases unmatched: 17. The germline CDR1 and CDR2 sequences are SGDLS and YYNGEE. CDR3 size: 18 residues. CDR3 bases: TGTGCCAGCAGCCCGAGTAGCGGGGGGCATAGATTACTGGAGACCCAGTACTTC. It encodes CASSPSSGGHRLLETQYF.

The DNA for the CDR3 is TGTGCCAGCAGCACCCAGGGGGCGGGCGAGCAGTACTTC. Translated: CASSTQGAGEQYF. This chain joins TRBV3-1 (or the pseudogene TRBV3-2) and TRBJ2-7; 8 positions agree with TRBD1. Germline assignment: CDR1 LGHDT and CDR2 YNNKEL (reference sequence). With V trimmed by 5 bases and J by 6 bases, 6 bases remained unmatched. The CDR3 totals 13 residues.

The CDR3 sequence: CASSEGPGYANYGYTF. The CDR3 DNA follows: TGTGCCAGCAGTGAAGGCCCGGGGTACGCAAACTATGGCTACACCTTC. The chain couples TRBV2 to TRBJ1-2, with no clear D. The CDR3 is made up of 16 amino acids. The V gene's germline CDR1 is SNHLY and CDR2 FYNNEI. Trimming took off 1 base at V and 2 bases at J, with 14 bases between the two ends. Drawing the rest from reference TRBV2 and TRBJ1-2, the complete variable domain is EPEVTQTPSHQVTQMGQEVILRCVPISNHLYFYWYRQILGQKVEFLVSFYNNEISEKSEIFDDQFSVERPDGSNFTLKIRSTKLEDSAMYFCASSEGPGYANYGYTFGSGTRLTVV.